Presented here are 28 T cell receptor beta chains from one specimen sequenced in a study of CD8 T cells in Susac syndrome. It was with random hexamers that 0.5 to 1 ug RNA was reverse transcribed. TCRdb redid the calling of the immunoSEQ multiplex PCR reads with MiXCR, one entry per CDR3 protein. This sample carries some 150,000 distinct CDR3 sequences, around 94% of them seen once, and the ten largest clones take around 0.08%. Sequencing input: CD4+ T cells from PBMCs. All receptors come from a human donor in good health.

The chain recombines TRBV12-3 or TRBV12-4 with TRBJ2-7, with 8 bases lining up with TRBD2. The CDR3 extends over 15 amino acids. V shed 5 bases and J 2 bases; nucleotides not matched to a gene: 8. CDR3 protein: CASSPAPAGAYEQYF. The CDR3 coding sequence is TGTGCCAGCAGTCCCGCCCCAGCGGGGGCCTACGAGCAGTACTTC.

J is TRBJ2-7 and V is TRBV5-6; 7 positions match TRBD1. The CDR3 runs 14 residues. Germline V gene data show CDR1 as SGHDT and CDR2 as YYEEEE. J lost 2 bases, V lost 4 bases, and 6 bases had no gene match. CDR3 residues: CASSSRGIPYEQYF. In DNA form, the CDR3 reads TGTGCCAGCAGCAGCAGGGGGATTCCCTACGAGCAGTACTTC.

The V and J genes are TRBV5-1 and TRBJ1-4, with D perhaps matching TRBD1 (6 bases). The V end was cut by 0 bases, the J end by 4 bases, with 16 bases between. CDR1 is SGHRS and CDR2 is YFSETQ in the germline V gene. The CDR3 has 17 amino acids. CDR3 DNA: TGCGCCAGCAGCTTGGGATATTCCGGACAGAGTAATGAAAAACTGTTTTTT. It specifies CASSLGYSGQSNEKLFF. Based on the CDR3 plus reference TRBV5-1 and TRBJ1-4, the full variable domain is KAGVTQTPRYLIKTRGQQVTLSCSPISGHRSVSWYQQTPGQGLQFLFEYFSETQRNKGNFPGRFSGRQFSNSRSEMNVSTLELGDSALYLCASSLGYSGQSNEKLFFGSGTQLSVL.

The V gene is TRBV12-3 or TRBV12-4, the J gene TRBJ2-3; 8 positions match TRBD2. CDR3 length: 18 amino acids. V lost 2 bases and J lost 2; bases outside the gene matches: 12. The CDR3 spells CASSLMRRLASNTDTQYF. CDR3 nucleotides: TGTGCCAGCAGTTTAATGCGTAGACTAGCGTCCAACACAGATACGCAGTATTTT.

V and J are TRBV29-1 and TRBJ2-2; the D call may be TRBD1 or TRBD2 (5 bases each). The CDR3 loop spans 16 amino acids. Germline CDR1 reads SQVTM; CDR2 reads ANQGSEA. V was cut by 4 bases and J by 4 bases, with 19 bases left in between. Here the CDR3 reads CSVVPGKGMGTGELFF. In nucleotides, the CDR3 is TGCAGCGTTGTACCCGGGAAGGGGATGGGCACCGGGGAGCTGTTTTTT.

V usage is TRBV3-1 and J usage is TRBJ2-7; 8 bases agree with TRBD2. CDR1 and CDR2 (germline): LGHDT, YNNKEL (reference sequence). Unmatched junction bases numbered 3, after V lost 2 bases and J lost 3 bases. CDR3 length equals 14 residues. In nucleotides, the CDR3 is TGTGCCAGCAGCCAAAGGAGCGGGAGCTACGAGCAGTACTTC. Protein: CASSQRSGSYEQYF.

The chain carries TRBV11-2 and TRBJ2-7; tentatively, D is TRBD2 (6 bases). V lost 8 bases to trimming and J lost 6 bases, with 14 bases between them. This CDR3 is 12 amino acids long. Germline-derived CDR1 and CDR2 are SGHAT and FQNNGV. The CDR3 spells CASRRGGFEQYF. The CDR3 DNA follows: TGTGCCAGCCGCCGAGGAGGGTTCGAGCAGTACTTC.

The chain links TRBV14 to TRBJ1-1, with unresolved D. CDR1 is SGHDN and CDR2 is FVKESK in the germline V gene. V was shortened by 5 bases and J by 0 bases, with 16 bases between the two germline ends. The CDR3 sequence is 16 residues long. The CDR3 sequence: CASSLPDIFMNTEAFF. The CDR3 bases are TGTGCCAGCAGCTTACCCGACATTTTCATGAACACTGAAGCTTTCTTT.

The gene calls are TRBV14 and TRBJ2-3; 10 nucleotides agree with TRBD2. Trimming removed 3 bases from V and 6 bases from J; junction bases left unmatched: 6. This CDR3 is 15 amino acids long. Germline CDR1 is SGHDN and CDR2 is FVKESK. DNA for the CDR3: TGTGCCAGCAGCCAGATAGGACTAGCGGTCGATACGCAGTATTTT. Encoded protein: CASSQIGLAVDTQYF.

This clonotype was counted once. The rearrangement links TRBV6-2 or TRBV6-3 to TRBJ2-3; tentative D call: TRBD1 (6 bases). V lost 9 bases to trimming and J lost 1 base, with 11 bases between them. This CDR3 is 13 amino acids long. The germline gives CDR1 MNHEY, CDR2 SVGEGT. The CDR3 DNA reads as TGTGCCAGTGGACAGTCGCGCACAGATACGCAGTATTTT. It codes for CASGQSRTDTQYF.

This chain joins TRBV15 and TRBJ1-2; 8 positions agree with TRBD1. There are 16 residues in the CDR3. After removal of 0 bases from V and 6 bases from J, the junction contained 9 bases not matched to a gene. Germline V gene sequence: CDR1 LNHNV, CDR2 YYDKDF (reference sequence). CDR3 sequence reads: CATSRDSVRGPDGYTF. CDR3 in DNA: TGTGCCACCAGCAGAGATTCGGTCAGGGGGCCAGATGGCTACACCTTC.

V is TRBV19 and J is TRBJ2-3, with 8 bases fitting TRBD2. After removal of 2 bases from V and 4 bases from J, the junction contained 2 bases not matched to a gene. The CDR3 loop spans 14 amino acids. Germline-derived CDR1 and CDR2 are LNHDA and SQIVND (reference sequence). The CDR3 loop reads CASSIPGLADTQYF. CDR3 bases: TGTGCCAGTAGTATACCGGGACTAGCAGATACGCAGTATTTT.

The J gene is TRBJ2-7, the V gene TRBV19, with 12 bases lining up with TRBD2. J gave up 2 bases and V 5 bases, and 4 bases lay outside the gene matches. This CDR3 is built from 15 residues. Germline CDR1 reads LNHDA; CDR2 reads SQIVND (reference sequence). DNA of the CDR3: TGTGCCAGTAGTGATTCTAGCGGGAGGGCCTACGAGCAGTACTTC. Translating gives CASSDSSGRAYEQYF.

This clonotype was observed a few times. V is TRBV5-1 and J is TRBJ2-7; 10 bases are a match to TRBD1. Germline V gene data show CDR1 as SGHRS and CDR2 as YFSETQ. Germline trimming cut 3 bases from V and 2 bases from J; bases unmatched to any gene: 5. The length of the CDR3 is 15 residues. The CDR3 is CASSSYGQGAYEQYF. In nucleotides, the CDR3 is TGCGCCAGCAGCTCATACGGACAGGGGGCCTACGAGCAGTACTTC.

CDR3 DNA sequence: TGTGCCTGGAGTAGGGGGGGGAACACCGGGGAGCTGTTTTTT. Protein sequence: CAWSRGGNTGELFF. This sequence joins TRBV30 and TRBJ2-2; weak D call: TRBD2 (7 bases). Germline V gene data show CDR1 as GTSNPN and CDR2 as SVGIG (reference sequence). This CDR3 is 14 amino acids long. The V end lost 2 bases, the J end lost 1 base, and 8 bases lay between the germline ends.

The DNA for the CDR3 is TGTGCCAGCAGGCCTCCGGGAGTAGGAGGGAATGAGCAGTTCTTC. Translated, it gives CASRPPGVGGNEQFF. V gene TRBV11-1 combines with J gene TRBJ2-1; a possible D gene is TRBD2 (6 bases). There are 15 residues in the CDR3. Trimming left V 6 bases short and J 7 bases short, with 19 bases between. The germline gives CDR1 SGHAT, CDR2 FQDESV (reference sequence).

The V call is TRBV27, the J call TRBJ1-4; 8 positions agree with TRBD1. CDR1 and CDR2 from the germline V gene are MNHEY and SMNVEV (reference sequence). After removal of 5 bases from V and 8 bases from J, the junction contained 13 bases not matched to a gene. This CDR3 comprises 16 residues. The CDR3: CASSHITQGVREKLFF. For the CDR3, the DNA is TGTGCCAGCAGTCACATTACACAGGGGGTCCGGGAAAAACTGTTTTTT.

The rearrangement uses TRBV30 and TRBJ1-2; no clear D gene. Looked up from germline, CDR1 is GTSNPN and CDR2 is SVGIG (reference sequence). Trimming cost V 2 bases and J 5 bases, with 24 bases left between them. This CDR3 region has 17 residues. The DNA for the CDR3 is TGTGCCTGGAGTCCCAAGAGCGGGTCCCTTATGGGGTATGGCTACACCTTC. As protein: CAWSPKSGSLMGYGYTF.

V gene TRBV9 combines with J gene TRBJ2-1; D may be TRBD1 or TRBD2 (5 bases each). The germline V gene encodes CDR1 SGDLS and CDR2 YYNGEE. The CDR3 spans 15 residues. V lost 6 bases and J 2 bases, leaving 15 bases between the germline ends. CDR3 loop: CASTRGGQTYNEQFF. The CDR3, as DNA: TGTGCCAGCACCCGGGGCGGGCAAACCTACAATGAGCAGTTCTTC.

The chain combines TRBV7-3 with TRBJ2-1, with a weak D call TRBD2 (6 bases). Per germline, CDR1 SGHTA and CDR2 FQGTGA. The CDR3 has 16 amino acids. V was cut by 2 bases and J by 2 bases, with 13 bases left in between. The DNA of the CDR3 is TGTGCCAGCAGCTTATTTAGCGGTTTAACCTACAATGAGCAGTTCTTC. Protein sequence: CASSLFSGLTYNEQFF.

This chain links TRBV20-1 with TRBJ1-1, with D possibly being TRBD1 (6 bases). V lost 6 bases, J lost 1 base, and 9 bases lay in between. Germline CDR1 and CDR2: DFQATT and SNEGSKA (reference sequence). CDR3 length equals 12 residues. DNA for the CDR3: TGCAGTGCCCAGACAGGGAACACTGAAGCTTTCTTT. Amino acids: CSAQTGNTEAFF.

J is TRBJ2-7 and V is TRBV6-6; D is undetermined. This CDR3 spans 14 amino acids. CDR1 and CDR2 (germline): MNHNY, SVGAGI (reference sequence). V was trimmed by 2 bases and J by 2 bases, leaving 10 bases between them. DNA of the CDR3: TGTGCCAGCAGTTACGGGCGTTACACCTACGAGCAGTACTTC. It translates to CASSYGRYTYEQYF.

This chain links TRBV11-2 with TRBJ2-7; no clear D gene. Looked up from germline, CDR1 is SGHAT and CDR2 is FQNNGV. The germline V and J ends were trimmed by 5 bases and 2 bases, with 13 bases remaining between them. CDR3 length equals 14 residues. CDR3 sequence reads: CASSLYFEAYEQYF. CDR3 DNA: TGTGCCAGCAGCCTCTATTTTGAGGCCTACGAGCAGTACTTC.

This clonotype was counted a single time. The CDR3 DNA sequence: TGTGCCAGTATTTCTGGGACTAGCAACGGGGAGCTGTTTTTT. This translates into CASISGTSNGELFF. The chain is built from TRBV19 and TRBJ2-2; 9 bases align to TRBD2. This CDR3 region has 14 residues. The V gene end was trimmed by 7 bases and the J gene end by 7 bases; junction bases not matched to a gene: 7. Germline V lookup: CDR1 LNHDA, CDR2 SQIVND (reference sequence).

This chain links TRBV13 with TRBJ2-4; D is perhaps TRBD1 or TRBD2 (5 bases each). The CDR3 length is 16 residues. Per germline, CDR1 PRHDT and CDR2 FYEKMQ (reference sequence). V lost 4 bases to trimming and J lost 11 bases, with 24 bases between them. As DNA, the CDR3 is TGTGCCAGCAGCTCCAACACCGGGACCCCCTCAGTGGTTCAGTACTTC. This encodes CASSSNTGTPSVVQYF. Full variable domain (outside the CDR3, taken from reference TRBV13 and TRBJ2-4): AAGVIQSPRHLIKEKRETATLKCYPIPRHDTVYWYQQGPGQDPQFLISFYEKMQSDKGSIPDRFSAQQFSDYHSELNMSSLELGDSALYFCASSSNTGTPSVVQYFGAGTRLSVL.

The V call is TRBV18, the J call TRBJ1-1; D is unresolved. Trimming pared 2 bases from V and 2 bases from J, leaving 3 bases between. Germline assignment: CDR1 KGHSH and CDR2 LQKENI. The CDR3 has 12 amino acids. The CDR3 coding sequence is TGTGCCAGCTCACCAGGAAACACTGAAGCTTTCTTT. Residues: CASSPGNTEAFF.

This chain uses TRBV18 with TRBJ2-5; 9 bases are a match to TRBD2. This CDR3 comprises 14 residues. Germline CDR1 reads KGHSH; CDR2 reads LQKENI. The V and J ends lost 2 bases and 4 bases, in that order; junction bases with no gene match: 2. CDR3 nucleotides: TGTGCCAGCTCACCAATAGCGGGAGCAGAGACCCAGTACTTC. Translating gives CASSPIAGAETQYF.

The V gene is TRBV3-1, the J gene TRBJ2-2; D possibly corresponds to TRBD2 (6 bases). V dropped 4 bases and J dropped 8 bases, with 20 bases sitting between them. Germline CDR1 LGHDT, CDR2 YNNKEL (reference sequence). CDR3 size: 16 residues. CDR3 sequence: CASSLRTGEGIGELFF. The CDR3 DNA sequence: TGTGCCAGCAGCCTCCGGACGGGAGAGGGTATAGGGGAGCTGTTTTTT. Full variable domain (missing parts from reference TRBV3-1 and TRBJ2-2): DTAVSQTPKYLVTQMGNDKSIKCEQNLGHDTMYWYKQDSKKFLKIMFSYNNKELIINETVPNRFSPKSPDKAHLNLHINSLELGDSAVYFCASSLRTGEGIGELFFGEGSRLTVL.